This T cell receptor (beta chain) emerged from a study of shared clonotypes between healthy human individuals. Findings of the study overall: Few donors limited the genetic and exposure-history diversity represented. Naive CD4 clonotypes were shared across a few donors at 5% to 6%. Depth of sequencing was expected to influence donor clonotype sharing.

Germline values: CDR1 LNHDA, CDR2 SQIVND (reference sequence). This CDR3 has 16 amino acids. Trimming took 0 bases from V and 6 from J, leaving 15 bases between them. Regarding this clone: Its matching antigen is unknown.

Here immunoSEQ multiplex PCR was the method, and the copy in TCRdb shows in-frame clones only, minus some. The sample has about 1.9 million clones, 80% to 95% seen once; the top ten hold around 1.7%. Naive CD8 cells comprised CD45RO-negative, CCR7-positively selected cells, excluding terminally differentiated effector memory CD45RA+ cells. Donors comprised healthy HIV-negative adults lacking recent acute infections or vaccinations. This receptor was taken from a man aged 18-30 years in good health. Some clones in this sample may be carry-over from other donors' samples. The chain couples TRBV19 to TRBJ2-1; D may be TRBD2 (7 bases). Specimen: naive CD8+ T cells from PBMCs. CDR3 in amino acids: CASSIDRGGGRNEQFF. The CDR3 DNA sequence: TGTGCCAGTAGTATAGACCGAGGGGGGGGTCGCAATGAGCAGTTCTTC.